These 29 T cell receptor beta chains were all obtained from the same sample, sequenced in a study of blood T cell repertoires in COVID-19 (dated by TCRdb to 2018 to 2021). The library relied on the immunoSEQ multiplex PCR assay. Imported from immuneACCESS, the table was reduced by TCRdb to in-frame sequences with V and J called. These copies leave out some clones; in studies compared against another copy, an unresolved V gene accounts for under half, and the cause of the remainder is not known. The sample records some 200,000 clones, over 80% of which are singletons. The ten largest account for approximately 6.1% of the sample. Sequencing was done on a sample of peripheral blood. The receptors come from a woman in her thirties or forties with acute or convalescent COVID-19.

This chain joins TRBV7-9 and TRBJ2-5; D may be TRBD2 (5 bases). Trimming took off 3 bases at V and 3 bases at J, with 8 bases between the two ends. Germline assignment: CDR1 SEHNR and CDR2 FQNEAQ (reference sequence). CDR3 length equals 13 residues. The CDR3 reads CASSFVGEETQYF. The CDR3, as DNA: TGTGCCAGCAGCTTCGTGGGAGAAGAGACCCAGTACTTC.

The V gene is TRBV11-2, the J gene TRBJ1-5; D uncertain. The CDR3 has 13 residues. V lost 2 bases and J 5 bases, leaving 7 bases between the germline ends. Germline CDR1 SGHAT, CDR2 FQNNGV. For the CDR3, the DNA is TGTGCCAGCAGCTTATCCCTTGATCAGCCCCAGCATTTT. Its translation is CASSLSLDQPQHF.

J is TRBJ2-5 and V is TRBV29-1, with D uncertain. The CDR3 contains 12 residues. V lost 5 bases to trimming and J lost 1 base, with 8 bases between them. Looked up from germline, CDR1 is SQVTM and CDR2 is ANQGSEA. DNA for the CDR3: TGCAGCGTTTCGTTAGTCCAAGAGACCCAGTACTTC. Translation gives CSVSLVQETQYF.

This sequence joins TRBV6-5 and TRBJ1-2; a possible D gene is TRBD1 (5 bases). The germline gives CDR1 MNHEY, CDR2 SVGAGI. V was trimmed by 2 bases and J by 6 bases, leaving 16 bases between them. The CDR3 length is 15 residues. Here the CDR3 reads CASSYQGGSVDGYTF. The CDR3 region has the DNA TGTGCCAGCAGTTACCAGGGCGGGAGTGTCGATGGCTACACCTTC.

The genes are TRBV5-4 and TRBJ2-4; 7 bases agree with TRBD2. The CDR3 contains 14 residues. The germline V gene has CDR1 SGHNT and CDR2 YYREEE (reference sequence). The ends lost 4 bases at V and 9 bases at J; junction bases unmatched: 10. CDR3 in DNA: TGTGCCAGCAGCCGGCAGGGAGGGGTACCCATTCAGTACTTC. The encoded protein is CASSRQGGVPIQYF.

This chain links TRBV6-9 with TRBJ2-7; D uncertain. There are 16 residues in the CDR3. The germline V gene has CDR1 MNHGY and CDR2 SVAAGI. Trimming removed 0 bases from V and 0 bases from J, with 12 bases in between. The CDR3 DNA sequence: TGTGCCAGCAGTTATTCGTTGGCGGAAGTCTCCTACGAGCAGTACTTC. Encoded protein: CASSYSLAEVSYEQYF.

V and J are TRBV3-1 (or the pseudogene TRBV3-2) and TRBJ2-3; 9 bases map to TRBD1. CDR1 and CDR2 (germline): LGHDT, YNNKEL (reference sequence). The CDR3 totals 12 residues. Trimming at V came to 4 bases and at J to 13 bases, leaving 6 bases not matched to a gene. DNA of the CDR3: TGTGCCAGCAGCCCCGCCGGGACAGGGAAGTATTTT. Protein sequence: CASSPAGTGKYF.

CDR3 loop: CASSRGGYDNEQFF. CDR3 DNA: TGTGCCAGCAGTCGTGGGGGCTATGACAATGAGCAGTTCTTC. V gene TRBV28 combines with J gene TRBJ2-1, with D perhaps matching TRBD1 (6 bases). This CDR3 is 14 amino acids long. With 5 bases removed from V and 5 bases from J, the gap between germline ends came to 13 bases. Germline CDR1 reads MDHEN; CDR2 reads SYDVKM.

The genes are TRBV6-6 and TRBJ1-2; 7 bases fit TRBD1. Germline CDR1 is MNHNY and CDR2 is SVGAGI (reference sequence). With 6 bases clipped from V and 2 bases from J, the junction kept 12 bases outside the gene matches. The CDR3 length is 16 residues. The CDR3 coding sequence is TGTGCCAGCAGGGATAAGACAGGGAAAGAGAACTATGGCTACACCTTC. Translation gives CASRDKTGKENYGYTF.

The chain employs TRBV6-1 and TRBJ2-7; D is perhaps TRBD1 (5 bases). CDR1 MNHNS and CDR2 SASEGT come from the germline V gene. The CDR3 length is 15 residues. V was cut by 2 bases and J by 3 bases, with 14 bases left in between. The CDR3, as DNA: TGTGCCAGCAGTGAACATCAGGGTCCCAACTACGAGCAGTACTTC. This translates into CASSEHQGPNYEQYF.

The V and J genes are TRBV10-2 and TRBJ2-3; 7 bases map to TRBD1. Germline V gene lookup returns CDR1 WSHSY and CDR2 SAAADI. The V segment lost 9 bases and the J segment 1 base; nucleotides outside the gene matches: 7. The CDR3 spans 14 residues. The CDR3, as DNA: TGCGCCAGTACTACAGGGGCGGGCACAGATACGCAGTATTTT. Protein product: CASTTGAGTDTQYF.

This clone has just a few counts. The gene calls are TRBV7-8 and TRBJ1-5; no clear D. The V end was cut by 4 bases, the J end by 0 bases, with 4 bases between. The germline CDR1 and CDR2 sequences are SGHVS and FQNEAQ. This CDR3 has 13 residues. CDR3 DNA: TGTGCCAGCAGCTCTTATAGCAATCAGCCCCAGCATTTT. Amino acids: CASSSYSNQPQHF. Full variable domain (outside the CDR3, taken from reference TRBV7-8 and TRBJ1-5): GAGVSQSPRYKVAKRGQDVALRCDPISGHVSLFWYQQALGQGPEFLTYFQNEAQLDKSGLPSDRFFAERPEGSVSTLKIQRTQQEDSAVYLCASSSYSNQPQHFGDGTRLSIL.

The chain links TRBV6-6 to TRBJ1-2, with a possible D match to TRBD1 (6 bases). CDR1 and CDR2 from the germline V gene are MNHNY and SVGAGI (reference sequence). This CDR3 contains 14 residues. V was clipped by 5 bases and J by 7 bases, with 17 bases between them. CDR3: CASSPLSGTRGYTF. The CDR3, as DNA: TGTGCCAGCAGTCCACTCTCCGGGACACGTGGCTACACCTTC.

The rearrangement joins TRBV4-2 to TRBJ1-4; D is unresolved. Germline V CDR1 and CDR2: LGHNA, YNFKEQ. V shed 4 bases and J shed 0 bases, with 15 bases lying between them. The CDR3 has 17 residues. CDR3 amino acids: CASSPSSLLATNEKLFF. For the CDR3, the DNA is TGTGCCAGCAGCCCTTCGTCCCTCCTTGCAACTAATGAAAAACTGTTTTTT.

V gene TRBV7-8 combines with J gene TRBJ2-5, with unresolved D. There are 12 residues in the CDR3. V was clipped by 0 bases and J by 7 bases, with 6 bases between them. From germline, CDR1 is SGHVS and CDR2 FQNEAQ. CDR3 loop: CASSLALRTQYF. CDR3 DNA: TGTGCCAGCAGCTTAGCTCTCCGGACCCAGTACTTC.

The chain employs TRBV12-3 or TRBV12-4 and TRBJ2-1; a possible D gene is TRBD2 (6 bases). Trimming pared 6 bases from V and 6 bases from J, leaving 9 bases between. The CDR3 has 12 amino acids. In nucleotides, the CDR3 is TGTGCCAGCAGAGGGACTTCCAATGAGCAGTTCTTC. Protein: CASRGTSNEQFF.

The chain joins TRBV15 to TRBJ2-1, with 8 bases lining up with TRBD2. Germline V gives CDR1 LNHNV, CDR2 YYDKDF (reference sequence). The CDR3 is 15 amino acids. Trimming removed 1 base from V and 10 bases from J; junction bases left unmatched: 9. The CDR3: CATSRVSGSYQEQFF. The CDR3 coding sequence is TGTGCCACCAGCAGAGTAAGCGGGAGTTACCAGGAGCAGTTCTTC.

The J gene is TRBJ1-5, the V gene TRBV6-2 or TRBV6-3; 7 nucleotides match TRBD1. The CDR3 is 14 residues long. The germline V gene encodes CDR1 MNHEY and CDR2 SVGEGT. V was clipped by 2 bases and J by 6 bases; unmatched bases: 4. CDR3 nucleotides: TGTGCCAGCAGTTACGGGCAGGGGGGTCAGCCCCAGCATTTT. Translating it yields CASSYGQGGQPQHF.

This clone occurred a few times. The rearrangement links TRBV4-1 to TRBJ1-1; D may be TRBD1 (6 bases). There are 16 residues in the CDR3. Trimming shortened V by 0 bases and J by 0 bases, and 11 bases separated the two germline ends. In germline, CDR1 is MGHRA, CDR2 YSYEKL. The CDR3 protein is CASSQERGILNTEAFF. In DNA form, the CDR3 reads TGCGCCAGCAGCCAAGAAAGGGGGATATTGAACACTGAAGCTTTCTTT.

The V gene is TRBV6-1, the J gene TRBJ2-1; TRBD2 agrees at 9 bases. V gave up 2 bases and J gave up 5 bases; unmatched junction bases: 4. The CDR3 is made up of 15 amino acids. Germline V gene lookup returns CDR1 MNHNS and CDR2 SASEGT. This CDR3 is CASSERGGRDNEQFF. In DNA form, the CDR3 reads TGTGCCAGCAGTGAAAGGGGCGGGAGGGACAATGAGCAGTTCTTC.

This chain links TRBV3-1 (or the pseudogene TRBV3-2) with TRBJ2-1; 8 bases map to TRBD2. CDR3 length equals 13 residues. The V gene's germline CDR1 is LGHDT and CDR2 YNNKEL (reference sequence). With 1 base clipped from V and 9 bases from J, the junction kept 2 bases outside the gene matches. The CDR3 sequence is CASSQGLASEQFF. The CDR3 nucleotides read TGTGCCAGCAGCCAAGGACTAGCGAGTGAGCAGTTCTTC.

CDR3 sequence reads: CASSFRVNYGYTF. For the CDR3, the DNA is TGTGCCAGCAGTTTTAGAGTTAACTATGGCTACACCTTC. The chain carries TRBV27 and TRBJ1-2, with no clear D. Trimming pared 3 bases from V and 1 base from J, leaving 6 bases between. The length of the CDR3 is 13 residues. The germline V gene encodes CDR1 MNHEY and CDR2 SMNVEV (reference sequence).

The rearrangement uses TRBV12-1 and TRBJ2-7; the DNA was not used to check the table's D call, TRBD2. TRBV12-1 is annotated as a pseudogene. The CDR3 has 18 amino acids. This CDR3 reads CASTLGSSGRMGSHEQYF. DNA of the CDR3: TGTGCCAGCACCTTGGGGTCTAGCGGGAGGATGGGTTCCCACGAGCAGTACTTC.

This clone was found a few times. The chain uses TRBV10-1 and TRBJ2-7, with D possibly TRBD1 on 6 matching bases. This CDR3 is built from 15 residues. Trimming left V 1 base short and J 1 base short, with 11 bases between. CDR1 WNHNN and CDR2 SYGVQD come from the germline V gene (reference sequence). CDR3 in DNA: TGCGCCAGCAGTGAGTGGCAGGGGCAGTCCTACGAGCAGTACTTC. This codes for CASSEWQGQSYEQYF.

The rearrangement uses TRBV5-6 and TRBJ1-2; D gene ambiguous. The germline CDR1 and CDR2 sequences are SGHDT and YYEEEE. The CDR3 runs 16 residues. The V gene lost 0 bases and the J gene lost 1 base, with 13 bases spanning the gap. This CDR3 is CASSLAPGEDNYGYTF. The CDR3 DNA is TGTGCCAGCAGCTTGGCCCCCGGGGAGGATAACTATGGCTACACCTTC.

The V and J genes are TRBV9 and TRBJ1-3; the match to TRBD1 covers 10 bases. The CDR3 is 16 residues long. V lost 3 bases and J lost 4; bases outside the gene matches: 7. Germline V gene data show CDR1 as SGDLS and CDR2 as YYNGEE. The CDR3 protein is CASSAGQGYRGNTIYF. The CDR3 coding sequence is TGTGCCAGCAGCGCGGGACAGGGGTATCGAGGAAACACCATATATTTT.

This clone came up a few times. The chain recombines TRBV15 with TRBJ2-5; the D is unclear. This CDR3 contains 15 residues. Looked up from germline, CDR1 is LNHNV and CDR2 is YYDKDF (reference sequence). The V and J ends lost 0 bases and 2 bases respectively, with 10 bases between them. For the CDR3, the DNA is TGTGCCACCAGCAGAGAAAAGATGCGACAAGAGACCCAGTACTTC. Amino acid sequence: CATSREKMRQETQYF.

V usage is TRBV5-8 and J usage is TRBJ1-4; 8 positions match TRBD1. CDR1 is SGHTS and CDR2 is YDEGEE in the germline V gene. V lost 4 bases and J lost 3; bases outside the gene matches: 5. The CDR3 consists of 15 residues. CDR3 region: CASSRGTGPNEKLFF. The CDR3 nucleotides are TGTGCCAGCAGCAGAGGGACAGGCCCTAATGAAAAACTGTTTTTT.

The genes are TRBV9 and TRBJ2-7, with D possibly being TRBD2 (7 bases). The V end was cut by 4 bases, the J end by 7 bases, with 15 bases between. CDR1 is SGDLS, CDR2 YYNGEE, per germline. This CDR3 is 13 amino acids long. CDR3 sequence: CASSTRGGREQYF. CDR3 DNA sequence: TGTGCCAGCAGCACAAGGGGGGGAAGGGAGCAGTACTTC.